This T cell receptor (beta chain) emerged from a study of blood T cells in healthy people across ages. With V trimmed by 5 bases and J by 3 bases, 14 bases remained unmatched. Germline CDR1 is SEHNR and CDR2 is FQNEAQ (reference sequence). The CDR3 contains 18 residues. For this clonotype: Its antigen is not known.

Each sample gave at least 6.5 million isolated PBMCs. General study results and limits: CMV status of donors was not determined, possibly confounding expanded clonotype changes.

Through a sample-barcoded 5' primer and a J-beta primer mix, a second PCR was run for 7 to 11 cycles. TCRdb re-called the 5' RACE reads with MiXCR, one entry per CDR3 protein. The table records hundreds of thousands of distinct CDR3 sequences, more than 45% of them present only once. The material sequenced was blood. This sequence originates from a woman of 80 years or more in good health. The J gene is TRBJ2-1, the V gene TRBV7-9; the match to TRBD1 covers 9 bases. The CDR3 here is CASSDPKTRTGVYNEQFF. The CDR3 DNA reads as TGTGCCAGCAGCGACCCCAAAACCCGGACAGGGGTCTACAATGAGCAGTTCTTC.